A single sample gave rise to the 23 T cell receptor beta chains below, sequenced in a study of blood T cell repertoires in COVID-19. Sequencing was performed with immunoSEQ multiplex PCR; in TCRdb, only in-frame clones are kept and a portion is missing. The sample lists about 120,000 clones, over 65% occurring once. The specimen was peripheral blood. All receptors come from a man under 40 with acute or convalescent COVID-19.

The V and J genes are TRBV12-5 and TRBJ2-5, with 15 bases matching TRBD2. This CDR3 comprises 18 residues. The V segment lost 6 bases and the J segment 5 bases; nucleotides outside the gene matches: 13. Germline CDR1 and CDR2: LGHNT and FRNRAP. The CDR3 coding sequence is TGTGCTAGTGGCTCCGATCCGGGACTAGCGGGAGGAGGTGAGACCCAGTACTTC. Residues: CASGSDPGLAGGGETQYF. The whole variable domain, remainder taken from reference TRBV12-5 and TRBJ2-5, is DARVTQTPRHKVTEMGQEVTMRCQPILGHNTVFWYRQTMMQGLELLAYFRNRAPLDDSGMPKDRFSAEMPDATLATLKIQPSEPRDSAVYFCASGSDPGLAGGGETQYFGPGTRLLVL.

The rearrangement joins TRBV19 to TRBJ2-7, with 8 bases that match TRBD1. The V gene end was trimmed by 7 bases and the J gene end by 5 bases; junction bases not matched to a gene: 13. The germline V gene has CDR1 LNHDA and CDR2 SQIVND (reference sequence). CDR3 size: 15 residues. The CDR3 region is CASIGKPGQEDEQYV. Here the CDR3 DNA reads TGTGCCAGTATCGGAAAGCCGGGACAGGAGGACGAGCAGTACGTC.

The V gene is TRBV5-4, the J gene TRBJ1-2; 12 nucleotides match TRBD1. The J segment lost 6 bases and the V segment lost 4 bases, leaving 4 bases of the junction unmatched. This CDR3 region has 14 residues. Germline lookup yields CDR1 SGHNT and CDR2 YYREEE (reference sequence). The CDR3: CASSGTGGGDGYTF. The CDR3 bases are TGTGCCAGCAGCGGGACAGGGGGCGGGGATGGCTACACCTTC.

The chain has TRBV6-1 and TRBJ2-2, with D tentatively TRBD1 (5 bases). The CDR3 is 15 amino acids. Germline CDR1 is MNHNS and CDR2 is SASEGT. Trimming stripped 2 bases from V and 3 bases from J, with 10 bases between. The CDR3 here is CASSELGAYTGELFF. The CDR3 region has the DNA TGTGCCAGCAGTGAATTAGGGGCTTACACCGGGGAGCTGTTTTTT.

The gene calls are TRBV11-2 and TRBJ2-1; TRBD2 matches 8 bases. Germline V gene lookup returns CDR1 SGHAT and CDR2 FQNNGV. With V trimmed by 5 bases and J by 5 bases, 8 bases remained unmatched. The CDR3 has 15 residues. The CDR3: CASSLGRGEDNEQFF. The CDR3 region has the DNA TGTGCCAGCAGCCTAGGGCGGGGGGAGGACAATGAGCAGTTCTTC.

The J gene is TRBJ1-1, the V gene TRBV29-1, with D perhaps TRBD1 (5 bases). The CDR3 loop spans 10 amino acids. CDR1 is SQVTM and CDR2 is ANQGSEA in the germline V gene. The germline V and J ends were trimmed by 1 base and 8 bases, with 5 bases remaining between them. This CDR3 is CSVEGGEAFF. As DNA, the CDR3 is TGCAGCGTTGAAGGGGGCGAAGCTTTCTTT.

This rearrangement joins TRBV5-4 to TRBJ2-1, with no clear D. CDR3 length equals 14 residues. V was shortened by 1 base and J by 6 bases, with 11 bases between the two germline ends. CDR1 and CDR2 from the germline V gene are SGHNT and YYREEE (reference sequence). Here the CDR3 reads CASSLKLSFNEQFF. The DNA of the CDR3 is TGTGCCAGCAGCTTGAAGTTGAGTTTCAATGAGCAGTTCTTC.

This chain joins TRBV4-1 and TRBJ2-7; D is perhaps TRBD1 (5 bases). The CDR3 is 15 residues long. V was shortened by 0 bases and J by 5 bases, with 14 bases between the two germline ends. The germline CDR1 and CDR2 sequences are MGHRA and YSYEKL. CDR3 amino acids: CASSQDNQGGDEQYF. DNA for the CDR3: TGCGCCAGCAGCCAAGATAACCAGGGTGGCGACGAGCAGTACTTC.

The chain carries TRBV5-1 and TRBJ2-1; 8 bases agree with TRBD2. Trimming removed 1 base from V and 5 bases from J; junction bases left unmatched: 5. Germline values: CDR1 SGHRS, CDR2 YFSETQ. The CDR3 has 15 amino acids. The CDR3 nucleotides are TGCGCCAGCAGCTTGCAAGCGGGGGCCCACAATGAGCAGTTCTTC. Its protein is CASSLQAGAHNEQFF. Using reference TRBV5-1 and TRBJ2-1 for the parts outside the CDR3, the full variable domain is KAGVTQTPRYLIKTRGQQVTLSCSPISGHRSVSWYQQTPGQGLQFLFEYFSETQRNKGNFPGRFSGRQFSNSRSEMNVSTLELGDSALYLCASSLQAGAHNEQFFGPGTRLTVL.

The chain joins TRBV5-1 to TRBJ2-1; TRBD2 matches 11 bases. The germline CDR1 and CDR2 sequences are SGHRS and YFSETQ. V shed 2 bases, J shed 7 bases, and the junction held 11 bases outside the gene matches. The CDR3 loop spans 17 amino acids. CDR3 bases: TGCGCCAGCAGCTTAAACCCAACTAGCGGGAGTACTAATGAGCAGTTCTTC. Protein product: CASSLNPTSGSTNEQFF.

V gene TRBV12-3 or TRBV12-4 combines with J gene TRBJ1-6; D uncertain. V lost 2 bases and J 9 bases, leaving 8 bases between the germline ends. CDR3 length: 13 amino acids. The CDR3 region is CASSLSGASPLHF. The CDR3 nucleotides read TGTGCCAGCAGTTTATCTGGAGCTTCACCCCTCCACTTT.

This clone was seen only a few times. CDR3 DNA sequence: TGTGCCAGCAGCTTAGAACCAGTAAACACTGAAGCTTTCTTT. It translates to CASSLEPVNTEAFF. This chain links TRBV11-2 with TRBJ1-1; D uncertain. The CDR3 covers 14 residues. Germline V lookup: CDR1 SGHAT, CDR2 FQNNGV. The V gene lost 0 bases and the J gene lost 2 bases, with 7 bases spanning the gap.

This clone was counted only a few times. The chain recombines TRBV6-6 with TRBJ2-2; D not resolved. Trimming removed 6 bases at V and 6 bases at J, with 8 bases between. CDR3 length equals 12 residues. Per the germline V gene, CDR1 is MNHNY and CDR2 is SVGAGI (reference sequence). In DNA, the CDR3 is TGTGCCAGCAGCGTAAGCCCCGGGGAGCTGTTTTTT. Protein sequence: CASSVSPGELFF.

The chain couples TRBV9 to TRBJ2-1; 10 nucleotides match TRBD2. V shed 6 bases and J 0 bases; nucleotides not matched to a gene: 6. The CDR3 contains 16 residues. CDR1 is SGDLS and CDR2 is YYNGEE in the germline V gene. The CDR3 nucleotides read TGTGCCAGCACCGAAGCGGGGGGGAGCTCCTACAATGAGCAGTTCTTC. Protein product: CASTEAGGSSYNEQFF. The variable domain in full, with the rest retrieved from reference TRBV9 and TRBJ2-1, is DSGVTQTPKHLITATGQRVTLRCSPRSGDLSVYWYQQSLDQGLQFLIQYYNGEERAKGNILERFSAQQFPDLHSELNLSSLELGDSALYFCASTEAGGSSYNEQFFGPGTRLTVL.

The chain employs TRBV6-4 and TRBJ2-3; TRBD1 is a possible D gene (7 bases). Germline CDR1 and CDR2: MRHNA and SNTAGT. There are 15 residues in the CDR3. Trimming took off 3 bases at V and 4 bases at J, with 14 bases between the two ends. The CDR3 DNA is TGTGCCAGCAGTGATCATGGAGGGGGCGCAGATACGCAGTATTTT. Translating gives CASSDHGGGADTQYF.

The CDR3 DNA reads TGTGCCAGCAGCTTAGGGCAGGGGCCCTACGAGCAGTACTTC. Its translation is CASSLGQGPYEQYF. This chain connects TRBV11-2 to TRBJ2-7; a possible D gene is TRBD1 (6 bases). Trimming removed 1 base from V and 2 bases from J, with 9 bases in between. CDR1 SGHAT and CDR2 FQNNGV come from the germline V gene. The CDR3 totals 14 residues.

The chain couples TRBV15 to TRBJ2-1; 8 nucleotides agree with TRBD2. V lost 5 bases, J lost 7 bases, and 7 bases stayed unmatched. This CDR3 region has 14 residues. CDR1 is LNHNV and CDR2 is YYDKDF in the germline V gene (reference sequence). This chain's CDR3 is CATSGGLAGNEQFF. DNA of the CDR3: TGTGCCACCAGCGGGGGCCTAGCGGGTAATGAGCAGTTCTTC. Full variable domain (remainder filled in from reference TRBV15 and TRBJ2-1): DAMVIQNPRYQVTQFGKPVTLSCSQTLNHNVMYWYQQKSSQAPKLLFHYYDKDFNNEADTPDNFQSRRPNTSFCFLDIRSPGLGDTAMYLCATSGGLAGNEQFFGPGTRLTVL.

This chain joins TRBV6-5 and TRBJ2-1, with TRBD1 identical over 7 bases. Germline V gene lookup returns CDR1 MNHEY and CDR2 SVGAGI. The CDR3 sequence is 14 residues long. The V segment lost 5 bases and the J segment 3 bases; nucleotides outside the gene matches: 4. The CDR3 sequence: CASSPGQLYNEQFF. In DNA, the CDR3 is TGTGCCAGCAGTCCGGGACAGCTCTACAATGAGCAGTTCTTC.

The rearrangement links TRBV21-1 to TRBJ2-1; no DNA check was done on the table's D call, TRBD2. TRBV21-1 is a documented pseudogene. The CDR3 contains 16 residues. This CDR3 is CASSNYGGVSYNEQFF. CDR3 bases: TGTGCCAGCAGCAACTATGGCGGGGTCTCCTACAATGAGCAGTTCTTC.

The chain has TRBV11-2 and TRBJ2-3, with D unclear. Deletions cut 2 bases from V and 2 bases from J, with 20 bases between. CDR1 is SGHAT and CDR2 is FQNNGV in the germline V gene. The CDR3 has 18 residues. CDR3 sequence: CASSLTERDMVPTDTQYF. DNA for the CDR3: TGTGCCAGCAGCTTAACGGAACGAGACATGGTACCCACAGATACGCAGTATTTT.

The chain carries TRBV7-8 and TRBJ2-7; D perhaps matches TRBD2 (6 bases). Germline V gene data show CDR1 as SGHVS and CDR2 as FQNEAQ. Trimming cost V 5 bases and J 1 base, with 15 bases left between them. The CDR3 has 15 residues. CDR3 in amino acids: CASSPGVARSYEQYF. The CDR3 DNA is TGTGCCAGCAGCCCGGGGGTAGCGCGTTCCTACGAGCAGTACTTC.

CDR3 in amino acids: CASSAQGAVGTGELFF. The CDR3 bases are TGTGCCAGCAGCGCACAGGGGGCGGTGGGCACCGGGGAGCTGTTTTTT. The chain couples TRBV7-9 to TRBJ2-2; 9 nucleotides line up with TRBD1. V lost 5 bases to trimming and J lost 4 bases; unmatched junction nucleotides: 8. CDR1 is SEHNR, CDR2 FQNEAQ, per germline (reference sequence). The CDR3 spans 16 residues.

The chain uses TRBV9 and TRBJ1-1, with TRBD1 as a possible D gene (6 bases). V lost 0 bases, J lost 1 base, and 13 bases lay in between. The germline V gene has CDR1 SGDLS and CDR2 YYNGEE. The CDR3 length is 16 residues. This chain's CDR3 is CASSVGIQGGNTEAFF. The CDR3 region has the DNA TGTGCCAGCAGCGTAGGAATACAGGGTGGGAACACTGAAGCTTTCTTT.